Following are 16 T cell receptor beta chains from one sample sequenced in a study of shared clonotypes between healthy human individuals. Produced via immunoSEQ multiplex PCR; TCRdb's table is partial and in-frame only. The table shows around 2.1 million clones, with 95% occurring only once. The sample comprised naive CD4+ T cells sorted from blood. Subset indicated: CD45RA+ positively selected. These receptors originate from a man between 18 and 29 years old in good health.

Notes on this clone: The identical CDR3 is also encoded by other nucleotide sequences in the sample. The chain joins TRBV5-1 to TRBJ2-5, with D maybe TRBD2 (6 bases). The CDR3 sequence is 15 residues long. In germline, CDR1 is SGHRS, CDR2 YFSETQ. Trimming pared 0 bases from V and 2 bases from J, leaving 11 bases between. The CDR3 nucleotides read TGCGCCAGCAGCTTGGATCCGGGACTTCAAGAGACCCAGTACTTC. Its protein product is CASSLDPGLQETQYF.

V is TRBV9 and J is TRBJ2-3, with 7 nucleotides matching TRBD1. The length of the CDR3 is 16 residues. Unmatched junction bases numbered 9, after V lost 3 bases and J lost 2 bases. Germline V gene lookup returns CDR1 SGDLS and CDR2 YYNGEE. The CDR3 here is CASSAPIGGLTDTQYF. The CDR3 nucleotides read TGTGCCAGCAGCGCCCCGATAGGGGGCCTCACAGATACGCAGTATTTT.

This chain links TRBV30 with TRBJ2-5; D not certain. Trimming took 1 base from V and 3 from J, leaving 6 bases between them. Germline assignment: CDR1 GTSNPN and CDR2 SVGIG (reference sequence). The CDR3 has 12 residues. In DNA form, the CDR3 reads TGTGCCTGGAGTGGGTTAAAAGAGACCCAGTACTTC. Its translation is CAWSGLKETQYF.

V and J are TRBV30 and TRBJ2-7; D not resolved. The CDR3 has 12 residues. The germline CDR1 and CDR2 sequences are GTSNPN and SVGIG (reference sequence). V dropped 4 bases and J dropped 1 base, with 8 bases sitting between them. This CDR3 is CAWKTDSYEQYF. The CDR3 DNA sequence: TGTGCCTGGAAAACAGATTCCTACGAGCAGTACTTC.

The CDR3 here is CASSSGEDYGYTF. CDR3 DNA: TGTGCCAGCAGCTCCGGGGAGGACTATGGCTACACCTTC. V usage is TRBV7-9 and J usage is TRBJ1-2, with no clear D. Germline V CDR1 and CDR2: SEHNR, FQNEAQ (reference sequence). V was clipped by 4 bases and J by 3 bases, with 9 bases between them. This CDR3 comprises 13 residues. The full variable domain, with the rest looked up from reference TRBV7-9 and TRBJ1-2, is DTGVSQNPRHKITKRGQNVTFRCDPISEHNRLYWYRQTLGQGPEFLTYFQNEAQLEKSRLLSDRFSAERPKGSFSTLEIQRTEQGDSAMYLCASSSGEDYGYTFGSGTRLTVV.

The chain employs TRBV19 and TRBJ1-2, with 9 positions matching TRBD1. V lost 6 bases to trimming and J lost 4 bases; unmatched junction nucleotides: 9. Germline CDR1 reads LNHDA; CDR2 reads SQIVND (reference sequence). The CDR3 has 15 amino acids. In DNA, the CDR3 is TGTGCCAGTAGCCCTACTGGGACAGGGCCCTATGGCTACACCTTC. It specifies CASSPTGTGPYGYTF.

The V and J genes are TRBV9 and TRBJ2-2; maybe TRBD1 (6 bases). V lost 4 bases to trimming and J lost 0 bases, with 10 bases between them. Per the germline V gene, CDR1 is SGDLS and CDR2 is YYNGEE. The CDR3 totals 15 residues. The CDR3 protein is CASSRTATNTGELFF. DNA of the CDR3: TGTGCCAGCAGCAGGACAGCGACGAACACCGGGGAGCTGTTTTTT.

This chain connects TRBV9 to TRBJ2-3; 7 bases are shared with TRBD1. Germline CDR1 SGDLS, CDR2 YYNGEE. V was pared by 0 bases and J by 3 bases, with 7 bases of the junction left unmatched. The CDR3 sequence is 16 residues long. The CDR3 protein is CASSVGGGIWTDTQYF. DNA of the CDR3: TGTGCCAGCAGCGTAGGAGGGGGCATTTGGACAGATACGCAGTATTTT.

The genes are TRBV6-5 and TRBJ2-1; no clear D gene. CDR3 size: 13 residues. Germline V gene data show CDR1 as MNHEY and CDR2 as SVGAGI. V was trimmed by 6 bases and J by 8 bases, leaving 14 bases between them. CDR3 nucleotide sequence: TGTGCCAGCAGCCGCGGAATAGCCGATGAGCAGTTCTTC. The encoded protein is CASSRGIADEQFF.

About this clone itself: Other DNA sequences in this sample translate to the same CDR3. The chain recombines TRBV29-1 with TRBJ1-1; D is undetermined. CDR1 and CDR2 from the germline V gene are SQVTM and ANQGSEA. The CDR3 is 11 residues long. V dropped 3 bases and J dropped 0 bases, with 2 bases sitting between them. The CDR3 spells CSVEVNTEAFF. In nucleotides, the CDR3 is TGCAGCGTTGAGGTGAACACTGAAGCTTTCTTT.

The J gene is TRBJ2-5, the V gene TRBV18, with TRBD2 as a possible D gene (5 bases). The CDR3 consists of 16 residues. Trimming took off 2 bases at V and 5 bases at J, with 18 bases between the two ends. Germline V gene lookup returns CDR1 KGHSH and CDR2 LQKENI. The CDR3 sequence is CASSPREKRPLETQYF. The CDR3, as DNA: TGTGCCAGCTCACCAAGGGAGAAGCGGCCTTTGGAGACCCAGTACTTC.

Note on this clone: This sample also contains other DNA sequences that code for the same CDR3. The genes are TRBV4-3 and TRBJ2-3; no clear D gene. V lost 0 bases and J 3 bases, leaving 7 bases between the germline ends. This CDR3 spans 14 amino acids. The germline CDR1 and CDR2 sequences are LGHNA and YSLEER. Here the CDR3 DNA reads TGCGCCAGCAGCCAAGATGGGTCGACAGATACGCAGTATTTT. This codes for CASSQDGSTDTQYF.

The V and J genes are TRBV10-3 and TRBJ2-7; D possibly corresponds to TRBD2 (6 bases). Germline V gives CDR1 ENHRY, CDR2 SYGVKD. This CDR3 spans 9 amino acids. V was trimmed by 11 bases and J by 4 bases, leaving 6 bases between them. The CDR3 sequence is CAAGYEQYF. In DNA form, the CDR3 reads TGTGCCGCGGGGTACGAGCAGTACTTC.

The chain combines TRBV28 with TRBJ1-5, with D possibly being TRBD1 (5 bases). Germline V gene data show CDR1 as MDHEN and CDR2 as SYDVKM. Trimming cost V 3 bases and J 4 bases, with 13 bases left between them. CDR3 length: 15 residues. The DNA for the CDR3 is TGTGCCAGCAGTTTCGGAGGGGTAGATAATCAGCCCCAGCATTTT. This encodes CASSFGGVDNQPQHF. The full variable domain, with the rest looked up from reference TRBV28 and TRBJ1-5, is DVKVTQSSRYLVKRTGEKVFLECVQDMDHENMFWYRQDPGLGLRLIYFSYDVKMKEKGDIPEGYSVSREKKERFSLILESASTNQTSMYLCASSFGGVDNQPQHFGDGTRLSIL.

This chain uses TRBV5-4 with TRBJ2-6; D remains unclear. Germline V gene lookup returns CDR1 SGHNT and CDR2 YYREEE (reference sequence). The V gene lost 4 bases and the J gene lost 7 bases, with 9 bases spanning the gap. This CDR3 region has 13 residues. DNA of the CDR3: TGTGCCAGCAGCCCTTCGTTAGCCAACGTCCTGACTTTC. Translating it yields CASSPSLANVLTF. Supplemented by reference TRBV5-4 and TRBJ2-6, the full variable domain reads ETGVTQSPTHLIKTRGQQVTLRCSSQSGHNTVSWYQQALGQGPQFIFQYYREEENGRGNFPPRFSGLQFPNYSSELNVNALELDDSALYLCASSPSLANVLTFGAGSRLTVL.

A remark on this clone: This same CDR3 is encoded by further DNA sequences in the sample. The rearrangement links TRBV5-1 to TRBJ2-5; TRBD2 agrees at 7 bases. In germline, CDR1 is SGHRS, CDR2 YFSETQ. The CDR3 totals 15 residues. Unmatched junction bases numbered 6, after V lost 2 bases and J lost 2 bases. The chain's CDR3 is CASSLATGGQETQYF. CDR3 coding DNA: TGCGCCAGCAGCTTAGCCACCGGGGGGCAAGAGACCCAGTACTTC.